These T cell receptor beta chains were read from a single sample in a study of shared clonotypes between healthy human individuals. Method: immunoSEQ multiplex PCR; TCRdb's copy keeps in-frame clones and lacks some. This table has hundreds of thousands of clones, about 95% appearing once. The sequencing input was naive CD8+ T cells sorted from blood. These receptor sequences come from a woman in her twenties or thirties in good health. Both conserved end residues are part of each CDR3. The order of the fields is J gene, clone size, V gene, D gene, CDR3 protein, CDR3 DNA. The D gene is left open where the match is weak. Size tells how often a clone was seen (once, few, many) or the class of an expanded clone, and some rows leave it out.

j_call: TRBJ1-2; clone_size: once; v_call: TRBV29-1; d_call: .; cdr3_aa: CSVDVDSFYYGYTF; cdr3_nt: TGCAGCGTTGACGTAGACAGTTTTTACTATGGCTACACCTTC
j_call: TRBJ2-7; clone_size: .; v_call: TRBV28; d_call: TRBD1; cdr3_aa: CASTLLPGTAYEQYF; cdr3_nt: TGTGCCAGCACCTTACTTCCCGGGACAGCCTACGAGCAGTACTTC
j_call: TRBJ2-7; clone_size: .; v_call: TRBV19; d_call: .; cdr3_aa: CASSIGDAGIHEQYF; cdr3_nt: TGTGCCAGTAGTATAGGGGACGCCGGAATCCACGAGCAGTACTTC
j_call: TRBJ1-5; clone_size: .; v_call: TRBV7-8; d_call: .; cdr3_aa: CASSLGRGTLNQPQHF; cdr3_nt: TGTGCCAGCAGCTTAGGACGGGGGACACTTAATCAGCCCCAGCATTTT
j_call: TRBJ2-2; clone_size: .; v_call: TRBV28; d_call: .; cdr3_aa: CASSFRVVTGELFF; cdr3_nt: TGTGCCAGCAGTTTTAGGGTTGTGACCGGGGAGCTGTTTTTT
j_call: TRBJ2-7; clone_size: .; v_call: TRBV6-1; d_call: TRBD1; cdr3_aa: CASSEVGQADYEQYF; cdr3_nt: TGTGCCAGCAGTGAAGTGGGACAGGCCGACTACGAGCAGTACTTC
j_call: TRBJ2-7; clone_size: few; v_call: TRBV10-3; d_call: TRBD2; cdr3_aa: CAISEGGSVDEQYF; cdr3_nt: TGTGCCATCAGTGAGGGCGGGAGTGTCGACGAGCAGTACTTC
j_call: TRBJ2-7; clone_size: .; v_call: TRBV7-9; d_call: .; cdr3_aa: CASSQDGYEQYF; cdr3_nt: TGTGCCAGCAGCCAGGACGGCTACGAGCAGTACTTC
j_call: TRBJ1-5; clone_size: .; v_call: TRBV19; d_call: .; cdr3_aa: CASSIAGASNQPQHF; cdr3_nt: TGTGCCAGTAGTATCGCAGGGGCGAGCAATCAGCCCCAGCATTTT
j_call: TRBJ2-7; clone_size: once; v_call: TRBV27; d_call: TRBD1; cdr3_aa: CASSRTGYHYEQYF; cdr3_nt: TGTGCCAGCAGTCGGACAGGGTACCACTACGAGCAGTACTTC
j_call: TRBJ2-7; clone_size: .; v_call: TRBV27; d_call: .; cdr3_aa: CASSKILRPYEQYF; cdr3_nt: TGTGCCAGCAGCAAAATCCTCAGACCCTACGAGCAGTACTTC
j_call: TRBJ1-4; clone_size: .; v_call: TRBV29-1; d_call: .; cdr3_aa: CSVRGDSPGGLFF; cdr3_nt: TGCAGCGTCAGAGGGGACTCCCCAGGCGGACTGTTTTTT
j_call: TRBJ1-6; clone_size: .; v_call: TRBV27; d_call: TRBD1; cdr3_aa: CASSRTGGFVGSYNSPLHF; cdr3_nt: TGTGCCAGCAGTCGGACAGGGGGATTTGTCGGTTCCTATAATTCACCCCTCCACTTT
j_call: TRBJ1-1; clone_size: .; v_call: TRBV9; d_call: .; cdr3_aa: CASSADSASEAFF; cdr3_nt: TGTGCCAGCAGCGCGGACAGTGCCAGTGAAGCTTTCTTT
j_call: TRBJ1-5; clone_size: .; v_call: TRBV19; d_call: TRBD1; cdr3_aa: CASSWDSYSNQPQHF; cdr3_nt: TGTGCCAGTAGTTGGGACAGCTATAGCAATCAGCCCCAGCATTTT
j_call: TRBJ2-1; clone_size: .; v_call: TRBV6-5; d_call: TRBD2; cdr3_aa: CASSYSSGRGERQFF; cdr3_nt: TGTGCCAGCAGTTACTCGAGCGGGAGGGGGGAGAGGCAGTTCTTC
j_call: TRBJ2-5; clone_size: .; v_call: TRBV28; d_call: .; cdr3_aa: CASNLADTNQETQYF; cdr3_nt: TGTGCCAGCAACCTCGCGGACACTAACCAAGAGACCCAGTACTTC
j_call: TRBJ2-2; clone_size: .; v_call: TRBV9; d_call: .; cdr3_aa: CASVRDDGPGELFF; cdr3_nt: TGTGCCAGCGTCCGGGACGACGGGCCCGGGGAGCTGTTTTTT
j_call: TRBJ2-3; clone_size: .; v_call: TRBV7-9; d_call: .; cdr3_aa: CASSSPLEPDTQYF; cdr3_nt: TGTGCCAGCAGTTCGCCCCTAGAACCAGATACGCAGTATTTT
j_call: TRBJ1-1; clone_size: few; v_call: TRBV7-9; d_call: .; cdr3_aa: CASSSQGTEAFF; cdr3_nt: TGTGCCAGCAGCTCACAGGGCACTGAAGCTTTCTTT
j_call: TRBJ2-1; clone_size: .; v_call: TRBV2; d_call: TRBD1; cdr3_aa: CASSGQGNEQFF; cdr3_nt: TGTGCCAGCAGTGGACAGGGGAATGAGCAGTTCTTC
j_call: TRBJ1-1; clone_size: .; v_call: TRBV27; d_call: TRBD1; cdr3_aa: CASSLYRGNEAFF; cdr3_nt: TGTGCCAGCAGTTTATACAGGGGGAATGAAGCTTTCTTT
j_call: TRBJ2-7; clone_size: .; v_call: TRBV27; d_call: TRBD1; cdr3_aa: CASSPGTGRFHEQYF; cdr3_nt: TGTGCCAGCAGTCCGGGGACAGGGAGATTCCACGAGCAGTACTTC
j_call: TRBJ2-7; clone_size: .; v_call: TRBV27; d_call: .; cdr3_aa: CASSPLSGEQYF; cdr3_nt: TGTGCCAGCAGTCCGCTATCCGGCGAGCAGTACTTC
j_call: TRBJ1-1; clone_size: .; v_call: TRBV25-1; d_call: TRBD1; cdr3_aa: CAVQGEGTEAFF; cdr3_nt: TGTGCAGTACAGGGGGAGGGAACTGAAGCTTTCTTT
j_call: TRBJ2-7; clone_size: .; v_call: TRBV6-1; d_call: TRBD1; cdr3_aa: CASIRTGEDYEQYF; cdr3_nt: TGTGCCAGCATCAGGACAGGGGAGGATTACGAGCAGTACTTC
j_call: TRBJ1-1; clone_size: .; v_call: TRBV4-1; d_call: TRBD1; cdr3_aa: CASRGDRERDTEAFF; cdr3_nt: TGCGCCAGCAGGGGGGACAGGGAGAGGGACACTGAAGCTTTCTTT
j_call: TRBJ2-7; clone_size: .; v_call: TRBV28; d_call: .; cdr3_aa: CASSGPGTSGEQYF; cdr3_nt: TGTGCCAGCAGTGGTCCCGGGACGTCGGGCGAGCAGTACTTC
j_call: TRBJ2-1; clone_size: .; v_call: TRBV2; d_call: TRBD2; cdr3_aa: CASSFLAGDFNEQFF; cdr3_nt: TGTGCCAGCAGTTTCCTAGCGGGAGATTTCAATGAGCAGTTCTTC
j_call: TRBJ1-1; clone_size: .; v_call: TRBV30; d_call: .; cdr3_aa: CAWSGGFEAFF; cdr3_nt: TGTGCCTGGAGTGGGGGGTTCGAAGCTTTCTTT
j_call: TRBJ1-3; clone_size: few; v_call: TRBV5-5; d_call: .; cdr3_aa: CASSLVSSGNTIYF; cdr3_nt: TGTGCCAGCAGCTTGGTCAGCTCTGGAAACACCATATATTTT
j_call: TRBJ2-7; clone_size: once; v_call: TRBV28; d_call: .; cdr3_aa: CASSLREHAYEQYF; cdr3_nt: TGTGCCAGCAGCTTACGGGAGCATGCCTACGAGCAGTACTTC
j_call: TRBJ1-1; clone_size: .; v_call: TRBV19; d_call: TRBD1; cdr3_aa: CASSIGQGITEAFF; cdr3_nt: TGTGCCAGTAGTATAGGACAGGGGATTACTGAAGCTTTCTTT
j_call: TRBJ1-2; clone_size: .; v_call: TRBV28; d_call: TRBD1; cdr3_aa: CASSLSRGTGGMSNYGYTF; cdr3_nt: TGTGCCAGCAGCTTAAGCCGCGGGACAGGGGGGATGTCTAACTATGGCTACACCTTC
j_call: TRBJ1-1; clone_size: .; v_call: TRBV27; d_call: TRBD1; cdr3_aa: CASNNRGEPEAFF; cdr3_nt: TGTGCCAGCAACAACAGGGGAGAACCTGAAGCTTTCTTT
j_call: TRBJ2-7; clone_size: .; v_call: TRBV7-8; d_call: TRBD2; cdr3_aa: CASSAGLAGAISYEQYF; cdr3_nt: TGTGCCAGCAGCGCGGGACTAGCGGGCGCTATCTCCTACGAGCAGTACTTC
j_call: TRBJ1-1; clone_size: .; v_call: TRBV28; d_call: TRBD1; cdr3_aa: CASRTGREAFF; cdr3_nt: TGTGCCAGCAGGACAGGGCGGGAAGCTTTCTTT
j_call: TRBJ2-7; clone_size: .; v_call: TRBV5-1; d_call: .; cdr3_aa: CASRNGGDLEGEQYF; cdr3_nt: TGCGCCAGCAGAAATGGAGGGGATTTAGAGGGCGAGCAGTACTTC
j_call: TRBJ2-1; clone_size: .; v_call: TRBV5-3; d_call: .; cdr3_aa: CARSFLHIDEQFF; cdr3_nt: TGTGCCAGAAGCTTTCTCCACATTGATGAGCAGTTCTTC
j_call: TRBJ2-1; clone_size: .; v_call: TRBV10-3; d_call: .; cdr3_aa: CAIAGNNEQFF; cdr3_nt: TGTGCCATCGCGGGGAACAATGAGCAGTTCTTC
j_call: TRBJ2-3; clone_size: .; v_call: TRBV7-8; d_call: TRBD2; cdr3_aa: CASSLVAGAADTQYF; cdr3_nt: TGTGCCAGCAGCTTAGTTGCGGGAGCGGCAGATACGCAGTATTTT
j_call: TRBJ1-1; clone_size: .; v_call: TRBV2; d_call: .; cdr3_aa: CASSAVEREAFF; cdr3_nt: TGTGCCAGCAGTGCCGTAGAGCGGGAAGCTTTCTTT
j_call: TRBJ1-1; clone_size: .; v_call: TRBV7-9; d_call: .; cdr3_aa: CASSRSAEAFF; cdr3_nt: TGTGCCAGCAGCCGTTCTGCTGAAGCTTTCTTT
j_call: TRBJ2-7; clone_size: .; v_call: TRBV11-2; d_call: TRBD1; cdr3_aa: CASSLTGTEPYEQYF; cdr3_nt: TGTGCCAGCAGCCTAACCGGGACAGAACCTTACGAGCAGTACTTC
j_call: TRBJ2-2; clone_size: .; v_call: TRBV15; d_call: .; cdr3_aa: CATSWTENTGELFF; cdr3_nt: TGTGCCACCTCTTGGACAGAGAACACCGGGGAGCTGTTTTTT
j_call: TRBJ1-4; clone_size: once; v_call: TRBV6-4; d_call: .; cdr3_aa: CASSDSTFSSRSFF; cdr3_nt: TGTGCCAGCAGTGACTCGACATTTTCTTCCCGGTCCTTTTTT
j_call: TRBJ2-7; clone_size: .; v_call: TRBV28; d_call: TRBD1; cdr3_aa: CASSFSRTGPTYEQYF; cdr3_nt: TGTGCCAGCAGTTTTTCACGGACAGGGCCCACCTACGAGCAGTACTTC
j_call: TRBJ1-6; clone_size: .; v_call: TRBV19; d_call: TRBD1; cdr3_aa: CASSIPGQGYSPLHF; cdr3_nt: TGTGCCAGTAGTATTCCGGGACAGGGGTACTCACCCCTCCACTTT
j_call: TRBJ1-6; clone_size: .; v_call: TRBV27; d_call: .; cdr3_aa: CASSSVGSPLHF; cdr3_nt: TGTGCCAGCAGCTCGGTCGGCTCACCCCTCCACTTT
j_call: TRBJ2-1; clone_size: .; v_call: TRBV7-9; d_call: TRBD1; cdr3_aa: CASSGQGVEQFF; cdr3_nt: TGTGCCAGCAGCGGACAGGGGGTTGAGCAGTTCTTC
j_call: TRBJ2-1; clone_size: .; v_call: TRBV5-8; d_call: .; cdr3_aa: CASSLAVNEQFF; cdr3_nt: TGTGCCAGCAGCTTGGCTGTTAATGAGCAGTTCTTC
j_call: TRBJ2-7; clone_size: .; v_call: TRBV5-6; d_call: .; cdr3_aa: CASSLGSQGWQYF; cdr3_nt: TGTGCCAGCAGCTTGGGATCGCAGGGGTGGCAGTACTTC
j_call: TRBJ2-1; clone_size: .; v_call: TRBV5-4; d_call: .; cdr3_aa: CATHRRGFIYEQFF; cdr3_nt: TGTGCCACCCACCGTAGGGGATTTATTTATGAGCAGTTCTTC
j_call: TRBJ2-1; clone_size: .; v_call: TRBV27; d_call: .; cdr3_aa: CASSLGGYNEQFF; cdr3_nt: TGTGCCAGCAGTTTAGGGGGATACAATGAGCAGTTCTTC
j_call: TRBJ2-7; clone_size: .; v_call: TRBV7-2; d_call: .; cdr3_aa: CASSLGGTTYEQYF; cdr3_nt: TGTGCCAGCAGCTTAGGAGGGACCACCTACGAGCAGTACTTC
j_call: TRBJ2-3; clone_size: once; v_call: TRBV9; d_call: TRBD2; cdr3_aa: CASSGWTSGRGPDTQYF; cdr3_nt: TGTGCCAGCAGCGGGTGGACTAGCGGGAGGGGGCCAGATACGCAGTATTTT
j_call: TRBJ2-1; clone_size: .; v_call: TRBV10-3; d_call: TRBD2; cdr3_aa: CAISDPLFGTSAASTYNEQFF; cdr3_nt: TGTGCCATCAGTGATCCACTATTCGGGACTAGCGCCGCATCTACCTACAATGAGCAGTTCTTC